This TCR beta chain was sequenced in a study of OX40 agonist ivuxolimab in advanced cancers. Study-level findings and limits: Low levels of normalized T-cell clonal expansion also appeared in some nonresponders.

Sequencing used immunoSEQ multiplex PCR; TCRdb keeps in-frame clones, though not all of them. This sample yields 13,000 to 15,000 clones, of which just under 75% are seen a single time; about 30% belongs to the top ten. Germline CDR1 SGHNT, CDR2 YENEEA. The germline V and J ends were trimmed by 0 bases and 4 bases, with 9 bases remaining between them. This CDR3 contains 15 residues. Turning to this clone: Its antigen is not identified.

The source material was CD4+ or CD8+ T cells sorted from blood, sampled in a trial of the OX40 agonist ivuxolimab. This chain joins TRBV11-3 and TRBJ1-4; D remains unclear. The receptor was isolated from an adult with an advanced solid tumor such as melanoma, head and neck, liver or kidney cancer. The CDR3 protein is CASSLDRARNEKLFF. The CDR3 DNA sequence: TGTGCCAGCAGCTTAGACCGAGCCCGTAATGAAAAACTGTTTTTT.